These T cell receptor beta chains were read from a single sample in a study of T cell responses to AZD1222 COVID-19 vaccine. Repertoires were generated with immunoSEQ multiplex PCR, while TCRdb's copy carries only in-frame clones and drops some. The top ten clones hold about 30% of a sample with tens of thousands of clones, approximately 90% of them seen once. Sequencing was performed on peripheral blood, taken 28 days after the second AZD1222 dose. These receptors originate from an adult who received the AZD1222 COVID-19 vaccine. CDR3s include the opening cysteine and the closing phenylalanine or tryptophan. The D gene is left open where the match is weak. Only part of the rows carry a size: once, few, many, or a class if the clone is expanded.

j_call	clone_size	d_call	v_call	cdr3_nt	cdr3_aa
TRBJ1-1	NA	TRBD1	TRBV18	TGTGCCAGCTCACCTCAAACCGGGACAGGGGGCAATGAAGCTTTCTTT	CASSPQTGTGGNEAFF
TRBJ1-2	NA	TRBD1	TRBV28	TGTGCCAGCAGGCCCGACAGGGCGTATGGCTACACCTTC	CASRPDRAYGYTF
TRBJ1-2	NA	TRBD1	TRBV2	TGTGCCAGCAGTGCTCGTTGGGGGGACAGGGGAAATGGCTACACCTTC	CASSARWGDRGNGYTF
TRBJ1-1	NA	NA	TRBV6-4	TGTGCCAGCAGTGAAGGATTGGTCGGCACTGAAGCTTTCTTT	CASSEGLVGTEAFF
TRBJ2-7	once	TRBD1	TRBV5-1	TGCGCCAGCATCCACCACCAGGACAGGGGGGGGTGGGAGCAGTACTTC	CASIHHQDRGGWEQYF
TRBJ2-2	NA	NA	TRBV5-6	TGTGCCAGCAGCTTGGGAACGGGCGGGGAGCTGTTTTTT	CASSLGTGGELFF
TRBJ2-7	NA	NA	TRBV5-6	TGTGCCAGCAGCGGACAGTTCTACGAGCAGTACTTC	CASSGQFYEQYF
TRBJ2-7	NA	NA	TRBV7-2	TGTGCCAGCAGCCTCTCCGGGGCCTACGAGCAGTACTTC	CASSLSGAYEQYF
TRBJ2-1	NA	TRBD2	TRBV7-2	TGTGCCAGCAGCTCCTTAGCGGGAGATGTTGGGCAGCAGTTCTTC	CASSSLAGDVGQQFF
TRBJ1-6	once	NA	TRBV7-2	TGTGCCAGCAGCAAACAGGGCGTCAGCAATTCACCCCTCCACTTT	CASSKQGVSNSPLHF
TRBJ2-7	NA	TRBD1	TRBV15	TGTGCCACCAGCAGAGAGGGGGGACAGGGAGCCGAGCAGTACTTC	CATSREGGQGAEQYF
TRBJ2-1	NA	NA	TRBV7-9	TGTGCCAGCAGCTTAGGTAATGAGCAGTTCTTC	CASSLGNEQFF
TRBJ2-2	few	TRBD1	TRBV4-1	TGCGCCAGCAGAAGACAGGGAACGGGCACCGGGGAGCTGTTTTTT	CASRRQGTGTGELFF
TRBJ2-1	NA	NA	TRBV29-1	TGCAGCGTTTCGCTAGGGGGGAATGAGCAGTTCTTC	CSVSLGGNEQFF
TRBJ2-7	NA	TRBD2	TRBV2	TGTGCCAGCAGCGGGGGACTAGCGGGAGCCTACGAGCAGTACTTC	CASSGGLAGAYEQYF
TRBJ1-5	NA	NA	TRBV19	TGTGCCAGTAGCTGGATCGGCGGCAATCAGCCCCAGCATTTT	CASSWIGGNQPQHF
TRBJ1-2	NA	TRBD1	TRBV13	TGTGCCAGCAGCTCAAAACAGGGGATTAGGGGCTACACCTTC	CASSSKQGIRGYTF
TRBJ2-7	NA	TRBD1	TRBV28	TGTGCCAGCAGTCTGGGGACAGGAAGCTCCTACGAGCAGTACTTC	CASSLGTGSSYEQYF
TRBJ2-7	few	TRBD2	TRBV6-5	TGTGCCAGCAGTTTCACTAGCGGGAGTGTAAAAAAGCAGTACTTC	CASSFTSGSVKKQYF
TRBJ1-4	NA	NA	TRBV28	TGTGCCAGCAGTTTAGCGACAGAAGCAAATGAAAAACTGTTTTTT	CASSLATEANEKLFF
TRBJ2-7	NA	TRBD2	TRBV29-1	TGCAGCGTTGAAGATTGGCGGGAGGGATACGAGCAGTACTTC	CSVEDWREGYEQYF
TRBJ2-7	NA	TRBD2	TRBV14	TGTGCCAGCAGCCAAGGACTAGCGGGAGGCGGCTACGAGCAGTACTTC	CASSQGLAGGGYEQYF
TRBJ1-3	NA	NA	TRBV11-2	TGTGCCAGCAGCGGGCGGCCATACTCTGGAAACACCATATATTTT	CASSGRPYSGNTIYF
TRBJ2-1	NA	NA	TRBV19	TGTGCCAGTAGCGACGACTTTGCTACTGAGCAGTTCTTC	CASSDDFATEQFF
TRBJ2-2	NA	NA	TRBV7-2	TGTGCCAGCAGCTTGAAGGGGGGTGCGAACACCGGGGAGCTGTTTTTT	CASSLKGGANTGELFF
TRBJ2-5	NA	TRBD2	TRBV7-2	TGTGCCAGCAGCTTAGCGGGGGGGGTTCAAGCCCAGTACTTC	CASSLAGGVQAQYF
TRBJ1-1	NA	NA	TRBV27	TGTGCCAGCAGTCGAAGCAGGAACACTGAAGCTTTCTTT	CASSRSRNTEAFF
TRBJ1-2	few	TRBD1	TRBV5-5	TGTGCCAGCAGCTTGGAACAGGGGGCCTATGGCTACACCTTC	CASSLEQGAYGYTF
TRBJ2-7	NA	TRBD1	TRBV28	TGTGCCAGCGCCGAAGCAGGGGGTTTACGCGAGCAGTACTTC	CASAEAGGLREQYF
TRBJ1-4	NA	NA	TRBV4-1	TGCGCCAGCAGCCAAGCGGAATTTAATGAAAAACTGTTTTTT	CASSQAEFNEKLFF
TRBJ1-3	once	TRBD1	TRBV5-1	TGCGCCAGCAGCTTGGAGACAGGGGCTGGAAACACCATATATTTT	CASSLETGAGNTIYF
TRBJ2-4	NA	NA	TRBV7-9	TGTGCCAGCAGCTTAGGTGGGGACATTCAGTACTTC	CASSLGGDIQYF
TRBJ2-2	NA	NA	TRBV21-1	TGTGCCAGCAAAAAATGTGGGGCTAGCGGGTACGGCGGGGAGCTGTTTTTT	CASKKCGASGYGGELFF
TRBJ1-1	NA	TRBD1	TRBV6-5	TGTGCCAGCAGAGGACAGGGTCCTGAAGCTTTCTTT	CASRGQGPEAFF
TRBJ1-2	NA	NA	TRBV7-9	TGTGCCAGCAGCCCCCCGGGCTTGGACTATGGCTACACCTTC	CASSPPGLDYGYTF
TRBJ2-3	NA	NA	TRBV3-1/TRBV3-2	TGTGCCAGCAGCCAGAGGTCCGCCAAGGGCACAGATACGCAGTATTTT	CASSQRSAKGTDTQYF
TRBJ2-3	NA	NA	TRBV4-1	TGCGCCAGCAGCCAAGATGGGCAGGCTCTAACAGATACGCAGTATTTT	CASSQDGQALTDTQYF
TRBJ2-7	NA	TRBD1	TRBV28	TGTGCCAGCAGACAGGGGTCCGCCACCTTGGAGCAGTACTTC	CASRQGSATLEQYF
TRBJ2-7	NA	TRBD1	TRBV4-1	TGCGCCAGCAGCTATCGACAGGGGACGAGCTCCTACGAGCAGTACTTC	CASSYRQGTSSYEQYF
TRBJ2-3	NA	NA	TRBV7-2	TGTGCCAGCAGTTACGGTCCGGCAGATACGCAGTATTTT	CASSYGPADTQYF
TRBJ2-3	NA	NA	TRBV7-9	TGTGCCAGCAGCTCGGACAGCACAGATACGCAGTATTTT	CASSSDSTDTQYF
TRBJ2-5	NA	NA	TRBV28	TGTGCCAGCCACGCGGGACGTCAGGAGACCCAGTACTTC	CASHAGRQETQYF
TRBJ2-1	NA	TRBD2	TRBV11-2	TGTGCCAGCAGCTCTGGACTGACGGGGGGTGAGCAGTTCTTC	CASSSGLTGGEQFF
TRBJ1-1	NA	TRBD1	TRBV18	TGTGCCAGCTCGCCCACAGGGGGTGAGGCTTTCTTT	CASSPTGGEAFF
TRBJ1-4	NA	TRBD1	TRBV27	TGTGCCAGCAGGGGGACAGGGGGGAATGAAAAACTGTTTTTT	CASRGTGGNEKLFF
TRBJ1-1	NA	NA	TRBV11-2	TGTGCCAGCAGCCTGTCGACACGGTCGAACACTGAAGCTTTCTTT	CASSLSTRSNTEAFF
TRBJ1-3	NA	NA	TRBV9	TGTGCCAGCAGCGTAGCTAGCCCACTCTCTGGAAACACCATATATTTT	CASSVASPLSGNTIYF
TRBJ2-1	NA	NA	TRBV3-1/TRBV3-2	TGTGCCAGCACTTCGGGGGACAATGAGCAGTTCTTC	CASTSGDNEQFF
TRBJ2-1	NA	NA	TRBV29-1	TGCAGCGTTGGAGCAGATTCCTACAATGAGCAGTTCTTC	CSVGADSYNEQFF
TRBJ2-2	NA	NA	TRBV28	TGTGCCAGCAGTTTCACCGGGGAGCTGTTTTTT	CASSFTGELFF